This T cell receptor (beta chain) was sequenced in a study of cytomegalovirus exposure and HLA in healthy donors. Study outcomes and limitations: Associated with cytomegalovirus, according to the listing, were 150 to 200 TCR beta chains. Specificity for CMV antigens was confirmed in vitro for a few of the CMV-associated chains. Some public TCRs appeared in many individuals, while most sequences were rare. The classifier reportedly diagnosed cytomegalovirus status with high specificity and sensitivity.

Measured with immunoSEQ multiplex PCR; TCRdb has only the in-frame clones, and not every one. The sample yields 200,000 to 250,000 clones, about 90% seen once. Of note for this clone: What it binds is not known.

This CDR3 spans 12 amino acids. The V gene lost 5 bases and the J gene lost 6 bases, with 11 bases spanning the gap. Germline loops: CDR1 LNHNV, CDR2 YYDKDF (reference sequence). The origin of this receptor is a man aged 18 to 29 in good health and CMV-seropositive. J is TRBJ2-7 and V is TRBV15; D gene uncertain. Sequenced material: PBMCs. The chain's CDR3 is CATSPEAGEQYF. CDR3 nucleotide sequence: TGTGCCACCAGCCCCGAGGCCGGCGAGCAGTACTTC. Supplemented by reference TRBV15 and TRBJ2-7, the full variable domain reads DAMVIQNPRYQVTQFGKPVTLSCSQTLNHNVMYWYQQKSSQAPKLLFHYYDKDFNNEADTPDNFQSRRPNTSFCFLDIRSPGLGDTAMYLCATSPEAGEQYFGPGTRLTVT.